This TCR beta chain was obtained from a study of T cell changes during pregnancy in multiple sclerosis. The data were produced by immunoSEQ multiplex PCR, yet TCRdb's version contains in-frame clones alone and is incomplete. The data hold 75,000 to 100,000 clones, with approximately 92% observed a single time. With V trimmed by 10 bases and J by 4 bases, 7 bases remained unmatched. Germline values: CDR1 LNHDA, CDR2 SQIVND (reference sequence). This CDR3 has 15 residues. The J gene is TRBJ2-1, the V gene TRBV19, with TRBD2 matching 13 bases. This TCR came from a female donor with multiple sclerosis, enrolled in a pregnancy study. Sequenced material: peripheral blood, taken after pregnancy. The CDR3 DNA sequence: TGTGCCACCAAACTAGCGGGAGGGCCTTACAATGAGCAGTTCTTC. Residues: CATKLAGGPYNEQFF. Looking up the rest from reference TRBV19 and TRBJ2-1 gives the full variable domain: DGGITQSPKYLFRKEGQNVTLSCEQNLNHDAMYWYRQDPGQGLRLIYYSQIVNDFQKGDIAEGYSVSREKKESFPLTVTSAQKNPTAFYLCATKLAGGPYNEQFFGPGTRLTVL.